The source of this T cell receptor (beta chain) is a study of Ad26.COV2.S vaccination and SARS-CoV-2 variants. General observations from the study: Spike-specific TCR breadth ran higher among vaccine recipients than placebo recipients.

Per germline, CDR1 SGHTA and CDR2 FQGNSA. V lost 3 bases and J lost 2, with 13 bases in between. This CDR3 spans 15 amino acids. Comment on this clone: What it binds is unknown.

Treatment: around 19 received Ad26.COV2.S at low or high dose, single or two shots; 5 received placebo; per-sample allocation not given. All samples were drawn on day 63, counting from the first vaccine or placebo injection. Clones were read by immunoSEQ multiplex PCR, and TCRdb kept only the in-frame ones, dropping some. This table has around 450,000 clones, 88% appearing once. This receptor was obtained from a person aged 18-65 years who received the Ad26.COV2.S COVID-19 vaccine or a placebo. The sequencing here drew on peripheral blood, taken in a trial of Ad26.COV2.S vaccine versus placebo. This sequence joins TRBV7-2 and TRBJ1-1, with TRBD1 as a possible D gene (5 bases). The CDR3, as DNA: TGTGCCAGCAGCTTCCTTTTAGGGGTCAACACTGAAGCTTTCTTT. Translated, it gives CASSFLLGVNTEAFF.